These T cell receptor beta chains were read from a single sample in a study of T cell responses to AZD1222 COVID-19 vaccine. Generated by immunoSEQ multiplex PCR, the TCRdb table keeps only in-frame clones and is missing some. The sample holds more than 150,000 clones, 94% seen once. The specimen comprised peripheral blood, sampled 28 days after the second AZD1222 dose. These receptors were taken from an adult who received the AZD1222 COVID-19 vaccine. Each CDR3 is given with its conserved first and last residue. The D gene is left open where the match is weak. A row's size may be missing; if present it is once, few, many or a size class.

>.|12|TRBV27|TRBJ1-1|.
CASSRRQVEAFF
TGTGCCAGCAGTCGTCGACAGGTTGAAGCTTTCTTT
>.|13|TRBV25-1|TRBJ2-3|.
CASSQYSTDTQYF
TGTGCCAGCAGCCAATATAGCACAGATACGCAGTATTTT
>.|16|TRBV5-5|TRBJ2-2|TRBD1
CASSSATGVDTGELFF
TGTGCCAGCAGCTCGGCAACAGGGGTCGACACCGGGGAGCTGTTTTTT
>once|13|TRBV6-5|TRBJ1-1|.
CASSQTWNTEAFF
TGTGCCAGCAGCCAGACCTGGAACACTGAAGCTTTCTTT
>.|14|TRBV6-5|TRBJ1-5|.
CASRVGGGNQPQHF
TGTGCCAGCAGGGTAGGAGGTGGCAATCAGCCCCAGCATTTT
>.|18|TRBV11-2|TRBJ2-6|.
CASSSYSDGGTGANVLTF
TGTGCCAGCAGCTCTTATTCGGACGGCGGTACGGGGGCCAACGTCCTGACTTTC
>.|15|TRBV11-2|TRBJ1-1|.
CASSLVGGMNTEAFF
TGTGCCAGCAGCTTAGTCGGGGGCATGAACACTGAAGCTTTCTTT
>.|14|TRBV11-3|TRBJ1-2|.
CASSSPPHNYGYTF
TGTGCCAGCAGCTCGCCACCCCATAACTATGGCTACACCTTC
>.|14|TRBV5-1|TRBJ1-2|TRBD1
CASRNTGADYGYTF
TGCGCCAGCCGAAATACAGGGGCAGACTATGGCTACACCTTC
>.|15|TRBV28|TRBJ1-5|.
CASSPSGMADQPQHF
TGTGCCAGCAGTCCCAGCGGGATGGCTGATCAGCCCCAGCATTTT
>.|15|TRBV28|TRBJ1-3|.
CASSLKVALGDTIYF
TGTGCCAGCAGTTTGAAAGTTGCGCTCGGGGACACCATATATTTT
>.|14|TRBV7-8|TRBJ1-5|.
CASSPLGSNQPQHF
TGTGCCAGCAGCCCGCTAGGTAGCAATCAGCCCCAGCATTTT
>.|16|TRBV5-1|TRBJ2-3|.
CASSGGVRLRTDTQYF
TGCGCCAGCAGCGGAGGGGTCCGGCTACGCACAGATACGCAGTATTTT
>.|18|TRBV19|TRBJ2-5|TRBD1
CATSGQALISGVGETQYF
TGTGCCACCTCGGGACAGGCGCTGATCTCGGGAGTTGGGGAGACCCAGTACTTC
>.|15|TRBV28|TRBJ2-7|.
CASSLRGEGLYEQYF
TGTGCCAGCAGCTTAAGAGGTGAGGGGTTGTACGAGCAGTACTTC
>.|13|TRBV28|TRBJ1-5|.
CASSLQGGQPQHF
TGTGCCAGCAGTTTACAGGGTGGGCAGCCCCAGCATTTT
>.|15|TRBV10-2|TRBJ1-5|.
CASSGRGVNNQPQHF
TGCGCCAGCAGTGGAAGGGGGGTTAACAATCAGCCCCAGCATTTT
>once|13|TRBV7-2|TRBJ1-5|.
CASSSAGLQPQHF
TGTGCCAGCAGCTCGGCAGGTCTCCAGCCCCAGCATTTT
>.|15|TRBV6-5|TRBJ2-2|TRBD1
CASSQRQGTTGELFF
TGTGCCAGCAGTCAAAGACAGGGAACGACCGGGGAGCTGTTTTTT
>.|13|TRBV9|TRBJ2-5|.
CASSSGTPETQYF
TGTGCCAGCAGCTCCGGGACACCGGAGACCCAGTACTTC
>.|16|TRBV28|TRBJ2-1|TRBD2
CASSLVGLADYNEQFF
TGTGCCAGCAGTTTAGTGGGGCTAGCGGATTACAATGAGCAGTTCTTC
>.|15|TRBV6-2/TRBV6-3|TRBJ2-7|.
CASSRPGSPSYEQYF
TGTGCCAGCAGTCGACCCGGGTCCCCTTCCTACGAGCAGTACTTC
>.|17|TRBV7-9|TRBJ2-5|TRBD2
CASSIGLAGGAQETQYF
TGTGCCAGCAGCATCGGACTAGCGGGGGGTGCCCAAGAGACCCAGTACTTC
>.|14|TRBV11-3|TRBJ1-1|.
CASSPPQMNTEAFF
TGTGCCAGCAGCCCCCCCCAAATGAACACTGAAGCTTTCTTT
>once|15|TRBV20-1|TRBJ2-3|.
CSASPGSGITDTQYF
TGCAGTGCTAGTCCAGGTAGCGGAATCACAGATACGCAGTATTTT
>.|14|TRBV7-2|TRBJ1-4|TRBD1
CASSAQGGGEKLFF
TGTGCCAGCAGCGCACAGGGGGGGGGTGAAAAACTGTTTTTT
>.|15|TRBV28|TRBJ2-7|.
CASSFRGTFTYEQYF
TGTGCCAGCAGTTTCCGGGGGACTTTTACCTACGAGCAGTACTTC
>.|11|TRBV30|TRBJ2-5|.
CAWSVGGAQYF
TGTGCCTGGAGTGTAGGCGGGGCCCAGTACTTC
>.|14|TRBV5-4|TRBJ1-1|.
CASRTGAENTEAFF
TGTGCCAGCAGGACCGGGGCCGAGAACACTGAAGCTTTCTTT
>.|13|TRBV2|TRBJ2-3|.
CASSEGNPDTQYF
TGTGCCAGCAGTGAAGGGAACCCAGATACGCAGTATTTT
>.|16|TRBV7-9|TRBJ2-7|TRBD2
CASSSPEGGSSYEQYF
TGTGCCAGCAGCTCGCCTGAGGGCGGGAGCTCCTACGAGCAGTACTTC
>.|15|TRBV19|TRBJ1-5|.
CASSRGLRGGQPQHF
TGTGCCAGTAGTCGAGGGCTAAGGGGAGGTCAGCCCCAGCATTTT
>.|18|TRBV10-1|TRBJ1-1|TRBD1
CASSELPGTGKMNTEAFF
TGCGCCAGCAGTGAGCTCCCCGGGACAGGGAAAATGAACACTGAAGCTTTCTTT
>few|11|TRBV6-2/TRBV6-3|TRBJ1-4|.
CASSSYEKLFF
TGTGCCAGCAGCTCCTATGAAAAACTGTTTTTT
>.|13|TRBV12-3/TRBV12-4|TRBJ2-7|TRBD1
CASSFDRAYEQYF
TGTGCCAGCAGTTTTGACAGGGCCTACGAGCAGTACTTC
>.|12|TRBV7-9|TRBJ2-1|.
CASSFLYNEQFF
TGTGCCAGCAGCTTTCTTTACAATGAGCAGTTCTTC
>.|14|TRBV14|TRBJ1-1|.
CASSHRYEGQGAFF
TGTGCCAGCAGCCATCGGTACGAGGGGCAGGGCGCTTTCTTT
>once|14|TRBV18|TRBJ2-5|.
CASSAYTNQETQYF
TGTGCCAGCTCAGCCTACACCAACCAAGAGACCCAGTACTTC
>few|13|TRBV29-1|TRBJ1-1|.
CSGSGVGATEAFF
TGCAGCGGTTCAGGGGTGGGGGCCACTGAAGCTTTCTTT
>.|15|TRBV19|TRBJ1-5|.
CASSINPRGKQPQHF
TGTGCCAGTAGTATAAATCCCCGGGGGAAACAGCCCCAGCATTTT
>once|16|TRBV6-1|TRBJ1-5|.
CASSEVAGAHNQPQHF
TGTGCCAGCAGTGAAGTGGCGGGTGCCCACAATCAGCCCCAGCATTTT
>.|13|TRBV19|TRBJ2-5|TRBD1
CASSQDREETQYF
TGTGCCAGTAGTCAGGACAGGGAAGAGACCCAGTACTTC
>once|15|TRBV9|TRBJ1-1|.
CASSPSGSTNTEAFF
TGTGCCAGCAGCCCCTCCGGGTCCACGAACACTGAAGCTTTCTTT
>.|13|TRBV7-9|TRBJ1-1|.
CAQTGSLNTEAFF
TGTGCCCAAACTGGTAGTCTGAACACTGAAGCTTTCTTT
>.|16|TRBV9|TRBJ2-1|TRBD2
CASSVELAGGNNEQFF
TGTGCCAGCAGCGTAGAACTAGCGGGGGGTAACAATGAGCAGTTCTTC